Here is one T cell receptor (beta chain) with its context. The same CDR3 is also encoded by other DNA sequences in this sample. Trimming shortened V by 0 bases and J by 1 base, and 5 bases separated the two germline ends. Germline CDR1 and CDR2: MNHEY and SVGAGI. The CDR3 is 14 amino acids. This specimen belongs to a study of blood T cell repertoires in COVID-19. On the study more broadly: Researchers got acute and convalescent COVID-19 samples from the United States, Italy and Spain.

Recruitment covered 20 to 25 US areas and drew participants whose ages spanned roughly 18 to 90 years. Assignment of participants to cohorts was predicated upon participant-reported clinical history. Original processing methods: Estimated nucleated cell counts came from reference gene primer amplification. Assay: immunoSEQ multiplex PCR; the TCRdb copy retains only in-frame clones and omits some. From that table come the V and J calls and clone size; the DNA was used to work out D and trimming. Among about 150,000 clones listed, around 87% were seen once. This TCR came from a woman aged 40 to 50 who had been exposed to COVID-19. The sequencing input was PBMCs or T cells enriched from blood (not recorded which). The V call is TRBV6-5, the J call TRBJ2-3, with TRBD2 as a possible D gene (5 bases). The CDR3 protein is CASSYSRGTDTQYF. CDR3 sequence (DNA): TGTGCCAGCAGTTACTCGAGGGGCACAGATACGCAGTATTTT.